Here is one TCR beta chain with its context. The data belong to a study of T cells in narcolepsy. About the research overall: Patients with NT1 or NT2 and healthy control donors were enrolled.

Looked up from germline, CDR1 is MDHEN and CDR2 is SYDVKM. V lost 5 bases and J 0 bases, leaving 13 bases between the germline ends. The CDR3 is made up of 15 amino acids. The assay was immunoSEQ multiplex PCR, and TCRdb's table has in-frame clones only and misses some. The repertoire holds tens of thousands of clones, with about 87% as singletons. The origin of this receptor is a human donor with narcolepsy. The J gene is TRBJ2-5, the V gene TRBV28; weak D call: TRBD2 (5 bases). The sequencing input was CD45RA- memory CD4+ T cells from PBMCs. Here the CDR3 DNA reads TGTGCCAGCAGTCGGAGGAGTCTGTACCAAGAGACCCAGTACTTC. Protein: CASSRRSLYQETQYF.